This entry is about one T cell receptor (beta chain). This entry comes from a study of CD8 T cells in Susac syndrome. Reverse transcription used about 0.45 to 1 ug RNA and random hexamers. Across 54 Vbeta and 13 Jbeta, immunoSEQ multiplex PCR amplified TCR beta CDR3. TCRdb reprocessed the immunoSEQ multiplex PCR reads via MiXCR and lists one record per CDR3 protein. Of more than 250,000 distinct CDR3 sequences detected, roughly nine tenths appear once; the ten largest clones hold approximately 0.065%. V was shortened by 6 bases and J by 5 bases, with 28 bases between the two germline ends. Germline CDR1 DFQATT, CDR2 SNEGSKA (reference sequence). The length of the CDR3 is 17 residues. The authors sequenced TCR beta from blood CD8+ and CD4+ T cells.

The receptor's source is a human donor with multiple sclerosis. This chain connects TRBV20-1 to TRBJ2-5; maybe TRBD2 (5 bases). Input material: CD4+ T cells from PBMCs. This chain's CDR3 is CSAELVDGLPVVETQYF. In DNA, the CDR3 is TGCAGTGCCGAATTGGTGGACGGACTCCCGGTGGTGGAGACCCAGTACTTC.